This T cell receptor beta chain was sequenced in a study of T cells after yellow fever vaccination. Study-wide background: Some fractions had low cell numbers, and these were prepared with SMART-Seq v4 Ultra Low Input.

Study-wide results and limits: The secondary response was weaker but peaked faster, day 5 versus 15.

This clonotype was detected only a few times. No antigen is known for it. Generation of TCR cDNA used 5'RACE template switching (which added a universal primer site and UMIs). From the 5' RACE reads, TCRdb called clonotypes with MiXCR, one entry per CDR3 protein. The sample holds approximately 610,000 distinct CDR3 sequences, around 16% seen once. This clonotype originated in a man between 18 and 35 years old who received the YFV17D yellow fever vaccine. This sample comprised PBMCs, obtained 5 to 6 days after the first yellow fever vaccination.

The DNA of the CDR3 is TGTGCCAGCAGCCAAGCCATGCTCTCCTACCCCGGGGAGCTGTTTTTT. Protein: CASSQAMLSYPGELFF. The rearrangement uses TRBV3-1 and TRBJ2-2; D unclear. The ends were cut back, 1 base at V and 6 bases at J, with 15 bases in the middle. This CDR3 spans 16 amino acids. Germline CDR1 reads LGHDT; CDR2 reads YNNKEL (reference sequence).